This T cell receptor (beta chain) was observed in a study of tumor-infiltrating lymphocytes in primary liver carcinoma. Whole-study context: Among the tumors, stages were T1-T3 N0M0 and sizes roughly 4.2 to 11 cm. Each sample had roughly 3.5 to 7.5 million productive TCRbeta reads regardless of tissue type.

Scientists recovered RNA and DNA together from approximately 20-30 mg of unsorted bulk tissue. About this clonotype itself: Its antigen is not known. A much more abundant neighbour one base away suggests this may be a read error.

Germline assignment: CDR1 SGHAT and CDR2 FQNNGV. Trimming took off 5 bases at V and 5 bases at J, with 16 bases between the two ends. This CDR3 has 14 residues. The study, taken as a whole, reports: Compared with blood, tumor repertoires held significantly more in their top 250 clones. Top clones occupying all five tumor regions numbered only about 8-25%.

Total RNA (around 0.45 ug) served as template for TCR beta cDNA synthesis primed by a constant-region primer. What produced the TCR beta libraries was three nested multiplex PCR rounds using slightly modified ARM-PCR. Amplification in the first two PCR rounds was performed using TRBV1-TRBV30 forward primers and a C-beta reverse primer for approximately 10 cycles each. MiXCR, applied by TCRdb to the multiplex PCR reads, yields one record per CDR3 protein. The sample yields about 64,000 distinct CDR3 sequences, over 60% seen once. The source of this sequence is a man aged 40-50 years with primary liver carcinoma and hepatitis B virus infection. Specimen: liver tumor tissue from sampling region 4. Subset of the sample: tumor region T4, right-lateral pole. This rearrangement joins TRBV11-2 to TRBJ2-7; possibly TRBD1 for D (5 bases). CDR3 sequence reads: CASSLWGNRDEQYF. CDR3 in DNA: TGTGCCAGCAGCCTCTGGGGCAATCGGGACGAGCAGTACTTC. The whole variable domain, remainder taken from reference TRBV11-2 and TRBJ2-7, is EAGVAQSPRYKIIEKRQSVAFWCNPISGHATLYWYQQILGQGPKLLIQFQNNGVVDDSQLPKDRFSAERLKGVDSTLKIQPAKLEDSAVYLCASSLWGNRDEQYFGPGTRLTVT.